The 4 T cell receptor beta chains given below trace back to one sample, sequenced in a study of cytomegalovirus exposure and HLA in healthy donors. The PCR used 60 Vbeta and 13 Jbeta primers. Sequencing was performed with immunoSEQ multiplex PCR; in TCRdb, only in-frame clones are kept and a portion is missing. This table has 160,000 or so clones, approximately 80% appearing once. Sequences were obtained from PBMCs. The receptors were gathered from a woman in her 50s in good health and CMV-seronegative.

The genes are TRBV30 and TRBJ2-5, with D possibly matching TRBD2 (5 bases). Germline CDR1 reads GTSNPN; CDR2 reads SVGIG (reference sequence). The CDR3 runs 14 residues. Trimming removed 2 bases at V and 2 bases at J, with 12 bases between. For the CDR3, the DNA is TGTGCCTGGAGTTGGAGGACCACTCAAGAGACCCAGTACTTC. It yields the protein CAWSWRTTQETQYF.

J is TRBJ1-5 and V is TRBV15; 7 positions match TRBD1. Germline CDR1 reads LNHNV; CDR2 reads YYDKDF (reference sequence). The J segment lost 9 bases and the V segment lost 3 bases, leaving 8 bases of the junction unmatched. The CDR3 contains 14 residues. The CDR3 nucleotides read TGTGCCACCAGCAGGAGGGGACAGAACCGGCCCCAGCATTTT. It codes for CATSRRGQNRPQHF. Together with reference TRBV15 and TRBJ1-5, the CDR3 gives the full variable domain: DAMVIQNPRYQVTQFGKPVTLSCSQTLNHNVMYWYQQKSSQAPKLLFHYYDKDFNNEADTPDNFQSRRPNTSFCFLDIRSPGLGDTAMYLCATSRRGQNRPQHFGDGTRLSIL.

The chain joins TRBV7-9 to TRBJ1-6; TRBD1 matches 8 bases. The germline gives CDR1 SEHNR, CDR2 FQNEAQ (reference sequence). V was clipped by 5 bases and J by 10 bases; unmatched bases: 4. CDR3 size: 13 residues. This CDR3 is CASSAGGRSPLHF. In nucleotides, the CDR3 is TGTGCCAGCAGCGCAGGGGGCCGGTCACCCCTCCACTTT.

The rearrangement uses TRBV15 and TRBJ2-7, with 7 bases that match TRBD2. The V and J ends lost 0 bases and 1 base, in that order; junction bases with no gene match: 0. The germline gives CDR1 LNHNV, CDR2 YYDKDF (reference sequence). The CDR3 has 14 residues. Here the CDR3 DNA reads TGTGCCACCAGCAGAGACGGGGGGTCCTACGAGCAGTACTTC. The encoded protein is CATSRDGGSYEQYF.